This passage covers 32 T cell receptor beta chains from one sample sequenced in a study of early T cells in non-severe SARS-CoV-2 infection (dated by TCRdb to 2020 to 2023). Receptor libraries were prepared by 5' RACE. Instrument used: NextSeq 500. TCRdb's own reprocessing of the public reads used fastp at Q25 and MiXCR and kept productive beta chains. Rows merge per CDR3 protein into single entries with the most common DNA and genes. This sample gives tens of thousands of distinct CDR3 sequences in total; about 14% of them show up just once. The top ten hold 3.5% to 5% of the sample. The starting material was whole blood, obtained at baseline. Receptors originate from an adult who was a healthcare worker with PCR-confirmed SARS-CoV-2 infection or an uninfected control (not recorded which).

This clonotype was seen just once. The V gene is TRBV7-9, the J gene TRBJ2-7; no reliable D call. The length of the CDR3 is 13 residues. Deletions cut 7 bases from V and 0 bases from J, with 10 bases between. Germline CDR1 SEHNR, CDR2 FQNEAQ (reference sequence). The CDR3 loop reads CASTQGSSYEQYF. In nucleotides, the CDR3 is TGTGCCAGCACCCAAGGTAGCTCCTACGAGCAGTACTTC. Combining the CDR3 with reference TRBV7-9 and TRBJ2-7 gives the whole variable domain DTGVSQNPRHKITKRGQNVTFRCDPISEHNRLYWYRQTLGQGPEFLTYFQNEAQLEKSRLLSDRFSAERPKGSFSTLEIQRTEQGDSAMYLCASTQGSSYEQYFGPGTRLTVT.

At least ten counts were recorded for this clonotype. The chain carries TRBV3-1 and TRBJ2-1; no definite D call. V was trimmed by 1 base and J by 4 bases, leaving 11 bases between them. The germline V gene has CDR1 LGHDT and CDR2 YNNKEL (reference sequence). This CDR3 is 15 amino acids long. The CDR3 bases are TGTGCCAGCAGCCAAGTTCCAGCGCCGTACAATGAGCAGTTCTTC. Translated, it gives CASSQVPAPYNEQFF.

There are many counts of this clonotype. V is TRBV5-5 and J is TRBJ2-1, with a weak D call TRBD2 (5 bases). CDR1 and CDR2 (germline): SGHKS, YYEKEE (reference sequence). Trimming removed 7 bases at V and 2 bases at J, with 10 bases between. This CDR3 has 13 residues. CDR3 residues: CASSLATYNEQFF. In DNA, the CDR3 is TGTGCCAGCTCGCTAGCCACCTACAATGAGCAGTTCTTC.

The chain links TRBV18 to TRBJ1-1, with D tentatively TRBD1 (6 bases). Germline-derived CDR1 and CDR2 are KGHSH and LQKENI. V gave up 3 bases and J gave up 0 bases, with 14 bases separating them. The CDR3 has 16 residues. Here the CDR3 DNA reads TGTGCCAGCTCACCCGCGAACGACAGGTTGAACACTGAAGCTTTCTTT. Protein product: CASSPANDRLNTEAFF.

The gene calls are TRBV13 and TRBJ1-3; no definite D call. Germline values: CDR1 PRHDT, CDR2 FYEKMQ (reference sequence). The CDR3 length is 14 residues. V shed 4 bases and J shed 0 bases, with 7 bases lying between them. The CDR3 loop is CASSSRRSGNTIYF. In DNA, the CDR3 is TGTGCCAGCAGCTCCCGGCGCTCTGGAAACACCATATATTTT.

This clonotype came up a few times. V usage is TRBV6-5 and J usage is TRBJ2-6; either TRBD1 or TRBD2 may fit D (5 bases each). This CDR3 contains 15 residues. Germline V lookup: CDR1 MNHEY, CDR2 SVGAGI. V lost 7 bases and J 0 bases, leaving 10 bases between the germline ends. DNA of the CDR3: TGTGCCAGCACCGCTGGGGGCTCTGGGGCCAACGTCCTGACTTTC. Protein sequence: CASTAGGSGANVLTF.

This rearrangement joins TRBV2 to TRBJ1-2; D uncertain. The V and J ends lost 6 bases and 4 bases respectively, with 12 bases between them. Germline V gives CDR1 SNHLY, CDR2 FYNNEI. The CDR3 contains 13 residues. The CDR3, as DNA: TGTGCCAGCAGAGGCGAGGGTCGCTATGGCTACACCTTC. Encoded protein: CASRGEGRYGYTF.

In nucleotides, the CDR3 is TGCAGTGAGGTAGCGCACAATGAGCAGTTCTTC. Translating gives CSEVAHNEQFF. J is TRBJ2-1 and V is TRBV20-1; the D gene is possibly TRBD2 (5 bases). CDR3 length: 11 residues. In germline, CDR1 is DFQATT, CDR2 SNEGSKA (reference sequence). Trimming removed 7 bases at V and 5 bases at J, with 9 bases between.

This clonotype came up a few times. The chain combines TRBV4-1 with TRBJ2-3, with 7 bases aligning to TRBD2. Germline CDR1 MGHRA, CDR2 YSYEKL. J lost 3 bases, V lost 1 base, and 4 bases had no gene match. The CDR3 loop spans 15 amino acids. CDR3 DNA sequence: TGCGCCAGCAGCCAAGGTTCCGGGAGGACAGATACGCAGTATTTT. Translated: CASSQGSGRTDTQYF.

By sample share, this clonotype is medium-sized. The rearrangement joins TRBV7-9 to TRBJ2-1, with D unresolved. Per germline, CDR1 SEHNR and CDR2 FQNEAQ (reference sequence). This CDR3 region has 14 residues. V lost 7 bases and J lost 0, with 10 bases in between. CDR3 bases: TGTGCCAGCATCGGGTCGGTCTCCTACAATGAGCAGTTCTTC. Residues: CASIGSVSYNEQFF.

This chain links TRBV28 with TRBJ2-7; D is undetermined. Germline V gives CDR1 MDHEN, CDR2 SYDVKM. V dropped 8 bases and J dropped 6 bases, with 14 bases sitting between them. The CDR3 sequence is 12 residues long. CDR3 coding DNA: TGTGCCAGCCTATCTTCTACTGCCGAGCAGTACTTC. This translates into CASLSSTAEQYF.

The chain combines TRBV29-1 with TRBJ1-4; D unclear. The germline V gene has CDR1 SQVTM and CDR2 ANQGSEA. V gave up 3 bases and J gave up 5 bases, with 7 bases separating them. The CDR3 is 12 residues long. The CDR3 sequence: CSVEAENEKLFF. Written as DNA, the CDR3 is TGCAGCGTTGAGGCGGAAAATGAAAAACTGTTTTTT.

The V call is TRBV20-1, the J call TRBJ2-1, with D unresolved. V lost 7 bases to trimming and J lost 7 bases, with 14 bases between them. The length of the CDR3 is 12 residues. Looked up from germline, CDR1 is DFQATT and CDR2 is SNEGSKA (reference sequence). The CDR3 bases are TGCAGTGTGAGACGGGTCACGAATGAGCAGTTCTTC. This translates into CSVRRVTNEQFF.

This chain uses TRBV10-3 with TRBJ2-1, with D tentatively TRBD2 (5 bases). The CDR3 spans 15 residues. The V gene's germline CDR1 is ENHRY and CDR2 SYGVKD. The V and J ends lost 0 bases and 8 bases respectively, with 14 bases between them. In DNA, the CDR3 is TGTGCCATCAGTGAGTCCCCCCAAGGGAGCGATGAGCAGTTCTTC. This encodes CAISESPQGSDEQFF.

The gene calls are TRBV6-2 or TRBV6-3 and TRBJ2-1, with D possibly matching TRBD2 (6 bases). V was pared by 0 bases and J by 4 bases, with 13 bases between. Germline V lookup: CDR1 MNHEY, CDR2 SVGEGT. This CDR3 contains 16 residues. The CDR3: CASSYSRAGTYNEQFF. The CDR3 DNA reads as TGTGCCAGCAGTTACTCGAGAGCGGGCACTTACAATGAGCAGTTCTTC.

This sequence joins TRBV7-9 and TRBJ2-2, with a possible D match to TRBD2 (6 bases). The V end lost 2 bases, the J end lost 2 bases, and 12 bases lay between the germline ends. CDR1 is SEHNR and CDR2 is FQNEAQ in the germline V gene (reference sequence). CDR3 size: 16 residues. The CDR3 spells CASSLLGGRNTGELFF. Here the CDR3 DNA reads TGTGCCAGCAGCTTATTGGGGGGACGAAACACCGGGGAGCTGTTTTTT.

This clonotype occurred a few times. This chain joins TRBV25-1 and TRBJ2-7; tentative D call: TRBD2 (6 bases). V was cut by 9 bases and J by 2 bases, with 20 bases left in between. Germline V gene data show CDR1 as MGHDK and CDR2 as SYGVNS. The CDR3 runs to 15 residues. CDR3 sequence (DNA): TGTGCCAGTATACCACCGGGACTCCTTCCCTACGAGCAGTACTTC. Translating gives CASIPPGLLPYEQYF.

CDR3 loop: CASSSRLEQYF. DNA of the CDR3: TGTGCCAGCAGCTCCCGCCTGGAGCAGTACTTC. V is TRBV5-8 and J is TRBJ2-7; unclear D gene. The CDR3 covers 11 residues. The germline CDR1 and CDR2 sequences are SGHTS and YDEGEE. The germline V and J ends were trimmed by 3 bases and 7 bases, with 8 bases remaining between them.

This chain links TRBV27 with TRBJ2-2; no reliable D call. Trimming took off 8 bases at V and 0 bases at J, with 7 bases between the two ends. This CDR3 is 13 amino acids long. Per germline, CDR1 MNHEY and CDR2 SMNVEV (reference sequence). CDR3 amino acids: CASLETNTGELFF. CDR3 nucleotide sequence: TGTGCCAGCCTTGAAACGAACACCGGGGAGCTGTTTTTT.

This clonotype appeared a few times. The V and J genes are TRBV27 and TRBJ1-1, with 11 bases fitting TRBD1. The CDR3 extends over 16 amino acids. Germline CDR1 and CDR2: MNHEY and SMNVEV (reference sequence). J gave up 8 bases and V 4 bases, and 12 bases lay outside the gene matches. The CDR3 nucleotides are TGTGCCAGCAGTTCCTACGGACAGGGGGCGAAAGGCGAAGCTTTCTTT. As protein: CASSSYGQGAKGEAFF.

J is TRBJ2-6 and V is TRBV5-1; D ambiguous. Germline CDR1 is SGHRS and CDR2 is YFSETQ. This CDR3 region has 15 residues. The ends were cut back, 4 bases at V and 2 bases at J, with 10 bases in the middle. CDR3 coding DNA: TGCGCCAGCAGCGTGGACCCTGCTGGGGCCAACGTCCTGACTTTC. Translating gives CASSVDPAGANVLTF.

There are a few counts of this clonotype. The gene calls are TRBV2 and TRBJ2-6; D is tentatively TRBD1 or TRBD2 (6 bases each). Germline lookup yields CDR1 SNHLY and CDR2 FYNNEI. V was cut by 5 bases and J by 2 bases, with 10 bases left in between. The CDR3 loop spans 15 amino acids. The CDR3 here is CASSTRGAGANVLTF. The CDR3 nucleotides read TGTGCCAGCAGTACAAGGGGGGCTGGGGCCAACGTCCTGACTTTC.

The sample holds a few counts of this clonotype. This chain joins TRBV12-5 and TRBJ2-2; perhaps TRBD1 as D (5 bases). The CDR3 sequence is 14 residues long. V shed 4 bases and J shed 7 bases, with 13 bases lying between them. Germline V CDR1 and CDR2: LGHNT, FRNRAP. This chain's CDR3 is CASGSTVDGGELFF. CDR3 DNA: TGTGCTAGTGGTTCGACAGTGGACGGCGGGGAGCTGTTTTTT.

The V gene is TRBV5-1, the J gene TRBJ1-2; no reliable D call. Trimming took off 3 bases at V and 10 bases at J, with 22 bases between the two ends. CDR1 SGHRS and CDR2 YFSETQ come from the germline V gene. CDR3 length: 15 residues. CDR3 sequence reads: CASSSGPGGSYIYTF. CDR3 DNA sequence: TGCGCCAGCAGCTCCGGACCTGGAGGGTCCTATATCTACACCTTC.

As DNA, the CDR3 is TGTGCCAGCAGTGAAGCCACCATAGCGGGATTCACAGATACGCAGTATTTT. Amino acid sequence: CASSEATIAGFTDTQYF. The V and J genes are TRBV6-1 and TRBJ2-3, with TRBD2 matching over 8 bases. V lost 0 bases, J lost 2 bases, and 7 bases stayed unmatched. Germline V lookup: CDR1 MNHNS, CDR2 SASEGT. The CDR3 covers 17 residues.

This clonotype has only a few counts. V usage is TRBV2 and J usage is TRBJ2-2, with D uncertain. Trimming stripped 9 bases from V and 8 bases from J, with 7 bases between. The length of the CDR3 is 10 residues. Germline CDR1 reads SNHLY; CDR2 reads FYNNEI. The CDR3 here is CASASGELFF. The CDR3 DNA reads TGTGCCAGTGCGTCAGGGGAGCTGTTTTTT.

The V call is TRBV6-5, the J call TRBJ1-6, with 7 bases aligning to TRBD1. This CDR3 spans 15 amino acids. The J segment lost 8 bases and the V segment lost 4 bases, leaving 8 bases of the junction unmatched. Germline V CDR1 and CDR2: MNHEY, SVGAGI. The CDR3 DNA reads TGTGCCAGCAGTTCCGCGACAGGGACGGATTCACCCCTCCACTTT. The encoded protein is CASSSATGTDSPLHF.

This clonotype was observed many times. As DNA, the CDR3 is TGTGCCAGCTCACCGGATTTAGGGTCAGATACGCAGTATTTT. As protein: CASSPDLGSDTQYF. This chain connects TRBV18 to TRBJ2-3; the D is unclear. The V end lost 3 bases, the J end lost 4 bases, and 11 bases lay between the germline ends. CDR1 and CDR2 (germline): KGHSH, LQKENI. The CDR3 spans 14 residues.

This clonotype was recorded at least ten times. This chain's CDR3 is CASSPQGSTGELFF. The CDR3 nucleotides are TGTGCCAGCAGCCCCCAGGGCAGTACCGGGGAGCTGTTTTTT. The J gene is TRBJ2-2, the V gene TRBV11-2, with D perhaps TRBD1 (5 bases). The V and J ends lost 5 bases and 5 bases respectively, with 12 bases between them. This CDR3 region has 14 residues. Germline assignment: CDR1 SGHAT and CDR2 FQNNGV. Drawing the rest from reference TRBV11-2 and TRBJ2-2, the complete variable domain is EAGVAQSPRYKIIEKRQSVAFWCNPISGHATLYWYQQILGQGPKLLIQFQNNGVVDDSQLPKDRFSAERLKGVDSTLKIQPAKLEDSAVYLCASSPQGSTGELFFGEGSRLTVL.

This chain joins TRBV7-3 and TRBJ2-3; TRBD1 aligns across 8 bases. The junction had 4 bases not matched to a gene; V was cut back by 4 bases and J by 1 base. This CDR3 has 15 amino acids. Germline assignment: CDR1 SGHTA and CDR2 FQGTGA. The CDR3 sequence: CASSSGTGRTDTQYF. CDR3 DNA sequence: TGTGCCAGCAGCTCGGGGACAGGCCGCACAGATACGCAGTATTTT.

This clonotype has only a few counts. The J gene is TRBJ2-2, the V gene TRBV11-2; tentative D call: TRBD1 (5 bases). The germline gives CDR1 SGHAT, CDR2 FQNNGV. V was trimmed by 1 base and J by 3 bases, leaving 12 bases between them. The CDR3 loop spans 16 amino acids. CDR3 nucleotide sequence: TGTGCCAGCAGCTTAGGGGTAGGGGTCGACACCGGGGAGCTGTTTTTT. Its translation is CASSLGVGVDTGELFF.

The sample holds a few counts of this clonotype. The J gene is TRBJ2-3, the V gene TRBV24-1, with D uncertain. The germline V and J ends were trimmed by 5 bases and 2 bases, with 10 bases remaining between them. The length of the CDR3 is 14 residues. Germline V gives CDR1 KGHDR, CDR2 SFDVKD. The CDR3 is CATSGDPFTDTQYF. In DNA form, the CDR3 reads TGTGCCACCAGTGGGGATCCATTCACAGATACGCAGTATTTT.